The 10 T cell receptor beta chains given below trace back to one sample, sequenced in a study of shared clonotypes between healthy human individuals. Generated by immunoSEQ multiplex PCR, the TCRdb table keeps only in-frame clones and is missing some. The data show about a million clones, around 80% seen once. Sequenced material: memory CD4+ T cells sorted from blood. Subset given: CD45RA-negative fraction. These receptors originate from a young man in good health.

The sample holds one count of this clone. This sample includes further DNA sequences coding for the same CDR3. The chain has TRBV18 and TRBJ1-2, with 8 bases matching TRBD1. The CDR3 length is 13 residues. The V gene end was trimmed by 3 bases and the J gene end by 8 bases; junction bases not matched to a gene: 5. Germline V gene data show CDR1 as KGHSH and CDR2 as LQKENI. Here the CDR3 reads CASSPGQGDGYTF. The CDR3 DNA reads as TGTGCCAGCTCACCCGGACAGGGTGACGGCTACACCTTC.

This clone turned up a few times. The rearrangement links TRBV7-9 to TRBJ2-3; 7 bases fit TRBD2. Unmatched junction bases numbered 8, after V lost 2 bases and J lost 6 bases. This CDR3 region has 15 residues. CDR1 is SEHNR, CDR2 FQNEAQ, per germline (reference sequence). CDR3 region: CASSLRLAAGDTQYF. The CDR3 nucleotides are TGTGCCAGCAGCTTACGGCTAGCGGCCGGGGATACGCAGTATTTT.

This sequence joins TRBV19 and TRBJ1-5; possible D gene TRBD1, 5 bases. The length of the CDR3 is 16 residues. Germline values: CDR1 LNHDA, CDR2 SQIVND (reference sequence). Trimming took 5 bases from V and 2 from J, leaving 16 bases between them. The CDR3 DNA is TGTGCCAGTAGTGCAGCTCAGGGACGCGGCAATCAGCCCCAGCATTTT. This translates into CASSAAQGRGNQPQHF.

Only a few counts were recorded for this clone. This chain connects TRBV7-9 to TRBJ2-1; 7 nucleotides align to TRBD1. This CDR3 has 18 amino acids. V dropped 1 base and J dropped 2; count of bases not matched to a gene: 11. Looked up from germline, CDR1 is SEHNR and CDR2 is FQNEAQ (reference sequence). The CDR3 DNA follows: TGTGCCAGCAGCTTAGGTCCCGGACAGGCCGGACCCTACAATGAGCAGTTCTTC. Residues: CASSLGPGQAGPYNEQFF.

The chain employs TRBV5-4 and TRBJ2-6; 10 bases are shared with TRBD1. J lost 0 bases, V lost 4 bases, and 7 bases had no gene match. Germline V gives CDR1 SGHNT, CDR2 YYREEE (reference sequence). This CDR3 has 18 residues. This CDR3 is CASSRGQGIYSGANVLTF. In DNA, the CDR3 is TGTGCCAGCAGCCGGGGACAGGGGATCTACTCTGGGGCCAACGTCCTGACTTTC.

J is TRBJ2-1 and V is TRBV19; 11 bases fit TRBD2. CDR3 length equals 15 residues. Germline-derived CDR1 and CDR2 are LNHDA and SQIVND (reference sequence). Trimming removed 6 bases from V and 7 bases from J; junction bases left unmatched: 8. CDR3 nucleotide sequence: TGTGCCAGTAGATCCCTAGCGGGGGGAAGGAATGAGCAGTTCTTC. Translation: CASRSLAGGRNEQFF.

This clone was recorded a few times. The CDR3 region is CAWSSLGSSGGAKTQYF. CDR3 nucleotides: TGTGCCTGGAGCTCCCTGGGCTCTAGCGGGGGGGCGAAGACCCAGTACTTC. V and J are TRBV30 and TRBJ2-5, with 12 bases fitting TRBD2. The CDR3 runs to 17 residues. The germline V gene encodes CDR1 GTSNPN and CDR2 SVGIG (reference sequence). V lost 3 bases and J lost 6; bases outside the gene matches: 14.

This sequence joins TRBV9 and TRBJ2-3, with D tentatively TRBD1 (5 bases). This CDR3 comprises 13 residues. Trimming left V 5 bases short and J 4 bases short, with 11 bases between. Per germline, CDR1 SGDLS and CDR2 YYNGEE. The CDR3 here is CASSKGAADTQYF. The CDR3 nucleotides read TGTGCCAGCAGTAAAGGGGCAGCAGATACGCAGTATTTT. Full variable domain (outside the CDR3, taken from reference TRBV9 and TRBJ2-3): DSGVTQTPKHLITATGQRVTLRCSPRSGDLSVYWYQQSLDQGLQFLIQYYNGEERAKGNILERFSAQQFPDLHSELNLSSLELGDSALYFCASSKGAADTQYFGPGTRLTVL.

This rearrangement joins TRBV5-1 to TRBJ1-1, with D perhaps matching TRBD1 (5 bases). From germline, CDR1 is SGHRS and CDR2 YFSETQ. The V end lost 0 bases, the J end lost 3 bases, and 12 bases lay between the germline ends. The CDR3 sequence is 15 residues long. The CDR3 DNA follows: TGCGCCAGCAGCTTGGCCCTCCAGGGCTACACTGAAGCTTTCTTT. Amino acid sequence: CASSLALQGYTEAFF.

This clone was seen once. The genes are TRBV30 and TRBJ2-1, with D perhaps matching TRBD2 (5 bases). Germline values: CDR1 GTSNPN, CDR2 SVGIG (reference sequence). The CDR3 length is 14 residues. V was shortened by 2 bases and J by 0 bases, with 8 bases between the two germline ends. CDR3 loop: CAWSRRVSYNEQFF. In DNA, the CDR3 is TGTGCCTGGAGTAGGCGGGTCTCCTACAATGAGCAGTTCTTC.